A selection of T cell receptor beta chains follows, all from one sample in a study of CD8+CD57+ T cells in acquired aplastic anemia. Each CDR3 protein is one row after TCRdb ran MiXCR on the reads. Of around 130,000 distinct CDR3 sequences detected, 45% to 60% appear once; the ten largest clones hold around 27%. The sample comprised sorted CD4+, CD8+, or CD8+CD57+ T cells (not recorded which) from PBMCs. These receptors were obtained from a human donor with aplastic anemia. Both conserved end residues are part of each CDR3. The order of the fields is D gene, V gene, clone size, J gene, CDR3 DNA, CDR3 protein. A D gene is named only where the DNA matches it firmly. Only some rows state a clone size, as once, few, many or a class for expanded clones.

>.|TRBV19|.|TRBJ1-4
TGTGCCAGTACAATGTCGGGGCGAAATGAAAAACTGTTTTTT
CASTMSGRNEKLFF
>TRBD1|TRBV7-3|.|TRBJ2-5
TGTGCCAGCAGCTTAGGACAGGGCGCGTACGGGGAGACCCAGTACTTC
CASSLGQGAYGETQYF
>.|TRBV15|.|TRBJ2-7
TGTGCCACCAGCTCCATGGACAAGTCCTACGAGCAGTACTTC
CATSSMDKSYEQYF
>.|TRBV29-1|few|TRBJ2-7
TGCAGCGTGAGGGTTGGTTTTTACGAGCAGTACTTC
CSVRVGFYEQYF
>TRBD1|TRBV15|few|TRBJ1-2
TGTGCCACCAGCAGAGATCGAGACAGGGTTGGCTATGGCCACACCTTC
CATSRDRDRVGYGHTF
>.|TRBV12-3/TRBV12-4|many|TRBJ2-1
TGTGCCAGCAAAGGAGGAACTGGGCAGTTCTTC
CASKGGTGQFF
>.|TRBV12-3/TRBV12-4|few|TRBJ2-1
TGTGCCTCTGAAGGGAATGAGCAGTTCTTC
CASEGNEQFF
>.|TRBV7-9|.|TRBJ2-3
TGTGCCAGCAGCTTAGAGACAGATACGCAGTATTTT
CASSLETDTQYF
>TRBD1|TRBV2|few|TRBJ1-2
TGTGCCAACCAAAGGGACAGCACTAACTATGGCTACACCTTC
CANQRDSTNYGYTF
>.|TRBV24-1|.|TRBJ2-7
TGTGCCACCAGTGATTGGGGGCACCCCTACGAGCAGTACTTC
CATSDWGHPYEQYF
>TRBD2|TRBV19|.|TRBJ2-1
TGTGCCAGTACCGTCGGTAGCGGGTACAATGAGCAGTTCTTC
CASTVGSGYNEQFF
>.|TRBV2|once|TRBJ1-6
TGTGCCAGCAGTCGCAGGTCCCTTAGCTCCTATAATTCACCCCTCCACTTT
CASSRRSLSSYNSPLHF
>TRBD2|TRBV12-3/TRBV12-4|once|TRBJ2-1
TGTGCCACCCAGACTAGCGGGGATCACAATGAGCAGTTCTTC
CATQTSGDHNEQFF
>TRBD1|TRBV20-1|few|TRBJ2-7
TGCAGTGCAACCGGGACAGGGAACCCCTACGAGCAGTACTTC
CSATGTGNPYEQYF
>TRBD2|TRBV13|.|TRBJ2-2
TGTGCCAGCAGCCGGGGGGGTACGACCGGGGAGCTGTTTTTT
CASSRGGTTGELFF
>.|TRBV19|.|TRBJ1-4
TGTGCCAGTAGTATTGATGCAACTAATGAAAAACTGTTTTTT
CASSIDATNEKLFF
>TRBD2|TRBV15|many|TRBJ2-1
TGTGCCACCAGCACCCCGGGACTAGAGGTTGAGCAGTTCTTC
CATSTPGLEVEQFF
>TRBD1|TRBV24-1|few|TRBJ1-2
TGTGCCACCAGTCTAACAGGGGGCAACTATGGCTACACCTTC
CATSLTGGNYGYTF